The entry below gives a single T cell receptor beta chain sequence along with its context. The antigen is unknown. The sample comes from a study of monozygotic twins with inflammatory bowel disease. TCRdb reprocessed the 5' RACE reads and reports one entry per CDR3 protein, with no DNA. Its table lists about 450,000 distinct CDR3 sequences. Study outcomes and limitations: IBD patients shared fewer clonotypes with other individuals than healthy twins, especially patients with disease activity signs. Discrimination among different T cell subtypes was not achievable.

The V gene's germline CDR1 is SGHRS and CDR2 YFSETQ. The CDR3 contains 16 residues. The receptor was derived from a human donor with ulcerative colitis or Crohn's disease, or a healthy co-twin of an affected twin (not recorded which). The sequencing input was blood. This rearrangement joins TRBV5-1 to TRBJ2-1; TCRdb indicates TRBD2, and absent DNA this call remains unverified. CDR3 amino acids: CASSLDLAVTYNEQFF. Full variable domain (remainder filled in from reference TRBV5-1 and TRBJ2-1): KAGVTQTPRYLIKTRGQQVTLSCSPISGHRSVSWYQQTPGQGLQFLFEYFSETQRNKGNFPGRFSGRQFSNSRSEMNVSTLELGDSALYLCASSLDLAVTYNEQFFGPGTRLTVL.